The 10 T cell receptor beta chains listed next were all sequenced from one sample in a study of T-cell reconstitution after alpha-beta-depleted transplantation in children. Preparing the TCRbeta library involved the use of unique molecular identifiers. TCRdb processed the PCR reads anew with MiXCR; each CDR3 protein has one entry. There are around 340,000 distinct CDR3 sequences in the sample; more than 10% occur only once, and 3.5% to 4.5% lies in the top ten. The sample in question was PBMCs, obtained from the stem cell graft. These receptors came from a human donor who donated a stem cell graft to a child with Fanconi anemia.

This clonotype showed up just a few times. This chain connects TRBV29-1 to TRBJ2-1; 8 bases agree with TRBD1. Germline V gene data show CDR1 as SQVTM and CDR2 as ANQGSEA. V was pared by 5 bases and J by 5 bases, with 11 bases of the junction left unmatched. The CDR3 length is 15 residues. Here the CDR3 reads CSVPPRGRLDNEQFF. The CDR3, as DNA: TGCAGCGTTCCACCCAGGGGGCGCCTGGACAATGAGCAGTTCTTC.

This clonotype was counted many times. The J gene is TRBJ1-2, the V gene TRBV5-6; D remains ambiguous. Germline V lookup: CDR1 SGHDT, CDR2 YYEEEE. The CDR3 runs to 14 residues. V dropped 6 bases and J dropped 3 bases, with 15 bases sitting between them. The CDR3 here is CASTLMAADYGYTF. Here the CDR3 DNA reads TGTGCCAGCACATTGATGGCGGCGGACTATGGCTACACCTTC.

Many counts were recorded for this clonotype. This chain links TRBV7-9 with TRBJ2-5, with 8 bases fitting TRBD2. Germline-derived CDR1 and CDR2 are SEHNR and FQNEAQ (reference sequence). This CDR3 contains 13 residues. The J segment lost 5 bases and the V segment lost 5 bases, leaving 4 bases of the junction unmatched. CDR3 sequence (DNA): TGTGCCAGCAGCAGACGGACTAGCGAGACCCAGTACTTC. Protein sequence: CASSRRTSETQYF.

This clonotype was picked up a small number of times. The rearrangement links TRBV7-8 to TRBJ2-7; 12 bases fit TRBD1. V gave up 4 bases and J gave up 6 bases; unmatched junction bases: 4. Germline assignment: CDR1 SGHVS and CDR2 FQNEAQ. CDR3 length: 14 amino acids. The CDR3, as DNA: TGTGCCAGCAGCTCCGGGACAGGGGGCGGCGAGCAGTACTTC. It specifies CASSSGTGGGEQYF.

The V and J genes are TRBV4-2 and TRBJ2-2, with 9 bases matching TRBD2. This CDR3 region has 17 residues. Germline V gives CDR1 LGHNA, CDR2 YNFKEQ. V lost 1 base and J lost 6; bases outside the gene matches: 9. CDR3 loop: CASSQASGGYRAGELFF. The CDR3 DNA is TGTGCCAGCAGCCAAGCAAGCGGGGGGTATAGGGCCGGGGAGCTGTTTTTT.

Many counts were recorded for this clonotype. The chain joins TRBV7-9 to TRBJ1-2, with D unresolved. This CDR3 contains 14 residues. V was trimmed by 1 base and J by 0 bases, leaving 6 bases between them. Germline V gene lookup returns CDR1 SEHNR and CDR2 FQNEAQ (reference sequence). Here the CDR3 reads CASSLVGSNYGYTF. The DNA for the CDR3 is TGTGCCAGCAGCTTAGTAGGGTCTAACTATGGCTACACCTTC. Filled out from reference TRBV7-9 and TRBJ1-2, the complete variable domain reads DTGVSQNPRHKITKRGQNVTFRCDPISEHNRLYWYRQTLGQGPEFLTYFQNEAQLEKSRLLSDRFSAERPKGSFSTLEIQRTEQGDSAMYLCASSLVGSNYGYTFGSGTRLTVV.

This clonotype was seen repeatedly, ten times or more. The chain employs TRBV5-8 and TRBJ1-1, with TRBD1 as a possible D gene (5 bases). Trimming pared 3 bases from V and 7 bases from J, leaving 22 bases between. Germline V lookup: CDR1 SGHTS, CDR2 YDEGEE. The CDR3 extends over 16 amino acids. The CDR3 DNA follows: TGTGCCAGCAGCTGGGGGATTGGAGGGATAGTAAGTGAAGCTTTCTTT. Its translation: CASSWGIGGIVSEAFF.

This clonotype appeared a few times. The rearrangement uses TRBV12-3 or TRBV12-4 and TRBJ1-5; D is possibly TRBD1 (5 bases). Trimming cost V 3 bases and J 5 bases, with 11 bases left between them. This CDR3 has 14 residues. CDR3: CASSLWQGDQPQHF. In DNA form, the CDR3 reads TGTGCCAGCAGTTTGTGGCAGGGAGATCAGCCCCAGCATTTT.

CDR3 nucleotide sequence: TGCGCCAGCAGCTTGGGGGGGGTAGCGGACACTGAAGCTTTCTTT. It codes for CASSLGGVADTEAFF. The chain links TRBV5-1 to TRBJ1-1; weak D call: TRBD1 (5 bases). CDR3 size: 15 residues. V was cut by 0 bases and J by 3 bases, with 12 bases left in between. Germline CDR1 SGHRS, CDR2 YFSETQ. Based on the CDR3 plus reference TRBV5-1 and TRBJ1-1, the full variable domain is KAGVTQTPRYLIKTRGQQVTLSCSPISGHRSVSWYQQTPGQGLQFLFEYFSETQRNKGNFPGRFSGRQFSNSRSEMNVSTLELGDSALYLCASSLGGVADTEAFFGQGTRLTVV.

Notes on this clonotype: The germline gene is not matched at one end of the junction; a read error may be the cause. The rearrangement joins TRBV2 to TRBJ1-1; D is possibly TRBD1 (5 bases). From germline, CDR1 is SNHLY and CDR2 FYNNEI. The CDR3 extends over 14 amino acids. The CDR3 coding sequence is TGTGCCAGCAGTGAAGGGGGGGTAGACACCGAAGCTTTCTTT. Translating it yields CASSEGGVDTEAFF. Combining the CDR3 with reference TRBV2 and TRBJ1-1 gives the whole variable domain EPEVTQTPSHQVTQMGQEVILRCVPISNHLYFYWYRQILGQKVEFLVSFYNNEISEKSEIFDDQFSVERPDGSNFTLKIRSTKLEDSAMYFCASSEGGVDTEAFFGQGTRLTVV.